This T cell receptor beta chain was identified in a study of T-cell memory formation after mild COVID-19. The germline CDR1 and CDR2 sequences are LNHDA and SQIVND (reference sequence). Between the trimmed V and J ends, which lost 3 bases and 5 bases, there was a span of 8 bases. The length of the CDR3 is 13 residues. TCRdb itself ran the 5' RACE reads through MiXCR, one entry per CDR3 protein. The table records hundreds of thousands of distinct CDR3 sequences, approximately 21% of them present only once. Ten or more counts support this clonotype. The sequenced sample was PBMCs or a T cell subset sorted from them (not recorded which). The source of this sequence is an adult woman who had mild COVID-19 (a few samples of this study predate the infection). Cell type and time point are not known. The chain couples TRBV19 to TRBJ2-1; D gene ambiguous. Here the CDR3 DNA reads TGTGCCAGTAGTATCATCGACGACAATGAGCAGTTCTTC. Encoded protein: CASSIIDDNEQFF. Combining the CDR3 with reference TRBV19 and TRBJ2-1 gives the whole variable domain DGGITQSPKYLFRKEGQNVTLSCEQNLNHDAMYWYRQDPGQGLRLIYYSQIVNDFQKGDIAEGYSVSREKKESFPLTVTSAQKNPTAFYLCASSIIDDNEQFFGPGTRLTVL.